The next 8 T cell receptor beta chains were all read from a single sample in a study of T cells after yellow fever vaccination. TCRdb re-derived calls from the 5' RACE reads in MiXCR, one entry per CDR3 protein. The sample lists a few hundred thousand distinct CDR3 sequences; about a sixth were seen once. The sequenced sample was PBMCs, obtained 5 days after the first yellow fever vaccination. Source of these receptors: a man younger than 35 who received the YFV17D yellow fever vaccine.

The CDR3 reads CASSLGRLARDITYEQYF. The CDR3 DNA reads TGCGCCAGCAGCTTGGGACGACTGGCCCGGGACATCACCTACGAGCAGTACTTC. This sequence joins TRBV5-1 and TRBJ2-7; D may be TRBD1 (6 bases). Germline CDR1 is SGHRS and CDR2 is YFSETQ. Trimming pared 0 bases from V and 2 bases from J, leaving 21 bases between. The CDR3 contains 18 residues.

This clonotype was found a few times. The J gene is TRBJ2-3, the V gene TRBV29-1, with D perhaps TRBD1 (5 bases). Looked up from germline, CDR1 is SQVTM and CDR2 is ANQGSEA. V shed 3 bases and J shed 5 bases, with 12 bases lying between them. This CDR3 contains 13 residues. This chain's CDR3 is CSVEGIRGDTQYF. The CDR3 nucleotides read TGCAGCGTTGAGGGAATAAGGGGAGATACGCAGTATTTT.

This clonotype occurred once. This chain joins TRBV5-6 and TRBJ2-2; 10 bases are shared with TRBD1. The CDR3 length is 14 residues. V lost 2 bases to trimming and J lost 6 bases; unmatched junction nucleotides: 1. Looked up from germline, CDR1 is SGHDT and CDR2 is YYEEEE. For the CDR3, the DNA is TGTGCCAGCAGCTTTGGGACAGGGGCCGGGGAGCTGTTTTTT. This translates into CASSFGTGAGELFF.

In this sample, this clonotype turned up a few times. This chain uses TRBV7-9 with TRBJ1-5; D not certain. Germline V gene lookup returns CDR1 SEHNR and CDR2 FQNEAQ (reference sequence). CDR3 length: 12 amino acids. Trimming removed 3 bases from V and 3 bases from J, with 3 bases in between. CDR3 bases: TGTGCCAGCAGCTTTATCAATCAGCCCCAGCATTTT. Protein sequence: CASSFINQPQHF.

This clonotype was found a few times. J is TRBJ2-3 and V is TRBV21-1; the D call in the table, TRBD2, was not verified against the DNA. TRBV21-1 corresponds to a pseudogene. This CDR3 has 16 residues. The CDR3 spells CASSNRPVLLSDTQYF. CDR3 in DNA: TGTGCCAGCAGCAACAGACCCGTCCTCCTTTCAGATACGCAGTATTTT.

The V and J genes are TRBV7-9 and TRBJ1-2, with D tentatively TRBD1 (5 bases). The germline CDR1 and CDR2 sequences are SEHNR and FQNEAQ (reference sequence). The CDR3 has 14 amino acids. With 5 bases removed from V and 6 bases from J, the gap between germline ends came to 16 bases. CDR3 nucleotides: TGTGCCAGCAGCCGCCGGGACCCCGGCCATGGCTACACCTTC. This codes for CASSRRDPGHGYTF.

This clonotype has a single count. The chain links TRBV6-2 or TRBV6-3 to TRBJ2-7; 11 bases line up with TRBD2. The CDR3 spans 15 residues. Germline V gene sequence: CDR1 MNHEY, CDR2 SVGEGT. Trimming removed 0 bases from V and 2 bases from J; junction bases left unmatched: 0. Here the CDR3 DNA reads TGTGCCAGCAGTTACTCTAGCGGGGGGGCCTACGAGCAGTACGTC. It yields the protein CASSYSSGGAYEQYV.

This clonotype was seen only a few times. The V call is TRBV4-1, the J call TRBJ1-1, with D unresolved. With 0 bases removed from V and 3 bases from J, the gap between germline ends came to 11 bases. Germline lookup yields CDR1 MGHRA and CDR2 YSYEKL. The CDR3 runs to 15 residues. The CDR3 spells CASSQDPVVHTEAFF. The CDR3 region has the DNA TGCGCCAGCAGCCAAGATCCAGTTGTCCACACTGAAGCTTTCTTT.